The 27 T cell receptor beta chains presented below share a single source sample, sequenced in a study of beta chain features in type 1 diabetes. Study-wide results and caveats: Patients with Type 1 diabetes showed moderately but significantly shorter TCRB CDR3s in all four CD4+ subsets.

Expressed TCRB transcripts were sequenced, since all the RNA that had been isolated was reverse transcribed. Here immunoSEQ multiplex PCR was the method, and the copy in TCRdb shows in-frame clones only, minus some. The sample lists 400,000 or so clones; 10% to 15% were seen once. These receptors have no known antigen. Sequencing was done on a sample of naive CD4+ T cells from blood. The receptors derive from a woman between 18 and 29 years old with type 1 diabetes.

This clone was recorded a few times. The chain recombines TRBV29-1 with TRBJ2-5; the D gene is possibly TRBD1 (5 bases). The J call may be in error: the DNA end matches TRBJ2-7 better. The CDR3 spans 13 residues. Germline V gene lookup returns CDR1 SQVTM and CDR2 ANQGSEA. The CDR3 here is CSVVENRNYEQYF. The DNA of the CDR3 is TGCAGCGTTGTGGAGAACAGGAACTACGAGCAGTACTTC.

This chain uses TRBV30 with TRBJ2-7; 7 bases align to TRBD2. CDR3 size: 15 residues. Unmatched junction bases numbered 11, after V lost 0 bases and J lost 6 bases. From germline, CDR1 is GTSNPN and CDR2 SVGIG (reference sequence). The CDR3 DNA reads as TGTGCCTGGAGTGTATTCGGGGGAGGGCCCTCCGAGCAGTACTTC. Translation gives CAWSVFGGGPSEQYF.

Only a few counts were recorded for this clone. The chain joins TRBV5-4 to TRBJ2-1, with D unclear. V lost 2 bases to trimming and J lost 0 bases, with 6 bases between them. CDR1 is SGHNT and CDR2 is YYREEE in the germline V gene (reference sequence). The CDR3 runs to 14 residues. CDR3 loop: CASSFAASYNEQFF. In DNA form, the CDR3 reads TGTGCCAGCAGCTTTGCGGCCTCCTACAATGAGCAGTTCTTC. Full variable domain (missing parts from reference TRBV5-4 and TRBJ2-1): ETGVTQSPTHLIKTRGQQVTLRCSSQSGHNTVSWYQQALGQGPQFIFQYYREEENGRGNFPPRFSGLQFPNYSSELNVNALELDDSALYLCASSFAASYNEQFFGPGTRLTVL.

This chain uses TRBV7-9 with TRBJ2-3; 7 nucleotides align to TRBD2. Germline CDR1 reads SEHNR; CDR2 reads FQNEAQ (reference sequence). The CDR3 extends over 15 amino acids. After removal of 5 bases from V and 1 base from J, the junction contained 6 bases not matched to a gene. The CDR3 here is CASSAAAGGTDTQYF. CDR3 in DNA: TGTGCCAGCAGCGCGGCGGCGGGAGGCACAGATACGCAGTATTTT.

This chain's CDR3 is CASSQIGQGGGYGYTF. For the CDR3, the DNA is TGCGCCAGCAGCCAGATTGGGCAGGGAGGGGGCTATGGCTACACCTTC. The J gene is TRBJ1-2, the V gene TRBV4-3; TRBD1 is a possible D gene (6 bases). CDR1 LGHNA and CDR2 YSLEER come from the germline V gene. This CDR3 contains 16 residues. Trimming left V 3 bases short and J 4 bases short, with 18 bases between.

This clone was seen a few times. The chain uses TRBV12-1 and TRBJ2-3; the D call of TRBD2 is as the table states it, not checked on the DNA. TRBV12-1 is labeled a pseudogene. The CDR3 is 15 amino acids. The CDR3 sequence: CASSGRGVQADTQYF. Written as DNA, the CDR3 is TGTGCCAGCAGCGGGAGGGGTGTTCAAGCAGATACGCAGTATTTT.

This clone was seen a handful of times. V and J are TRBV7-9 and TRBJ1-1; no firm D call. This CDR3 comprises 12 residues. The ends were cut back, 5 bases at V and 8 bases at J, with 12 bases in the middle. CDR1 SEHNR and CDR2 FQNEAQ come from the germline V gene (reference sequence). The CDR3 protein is CASSHPTVEAFF. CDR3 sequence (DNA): TGTGCCAGCAGCCATCCAACGGTGGAAGCTTTCTTT.

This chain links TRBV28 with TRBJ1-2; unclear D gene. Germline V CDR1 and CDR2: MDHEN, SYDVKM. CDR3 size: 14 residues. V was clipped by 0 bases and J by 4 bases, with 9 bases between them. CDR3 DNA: TGTGCCAGCAGTTTATGGGAGGAGCTCTATGGCTACACCTTC. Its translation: CASSLWEELYGYTF.

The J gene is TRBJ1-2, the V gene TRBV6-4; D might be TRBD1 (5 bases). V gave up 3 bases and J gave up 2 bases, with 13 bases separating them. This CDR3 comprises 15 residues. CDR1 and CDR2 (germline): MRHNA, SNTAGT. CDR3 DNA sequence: TGTGCCAGCAGTGAATCGGCAGGGTGGAACTATGGCTACACCTTC. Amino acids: CASSESAGWNYGYTF.

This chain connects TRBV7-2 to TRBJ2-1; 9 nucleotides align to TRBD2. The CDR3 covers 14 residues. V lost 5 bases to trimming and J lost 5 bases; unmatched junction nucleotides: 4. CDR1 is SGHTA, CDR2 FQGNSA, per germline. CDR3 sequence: CASSGGGGDNEQFF. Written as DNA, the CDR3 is TGTGCCAGCAGCGGGGGCGGGGGGGACAATGAGCAGTTCTTC.

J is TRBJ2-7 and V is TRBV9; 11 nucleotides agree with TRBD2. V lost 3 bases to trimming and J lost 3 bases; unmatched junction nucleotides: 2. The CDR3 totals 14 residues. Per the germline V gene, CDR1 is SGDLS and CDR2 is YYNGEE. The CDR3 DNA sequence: TGTGCCAGCAGCGCGCTAGCGGGGGGCTACGAGCAGTACTTC. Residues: CASSALAGGYEQYF.

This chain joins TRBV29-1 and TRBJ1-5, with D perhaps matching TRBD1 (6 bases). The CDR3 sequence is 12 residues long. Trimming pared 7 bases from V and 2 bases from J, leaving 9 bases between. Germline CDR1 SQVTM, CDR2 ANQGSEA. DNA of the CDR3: TGCAGCGGGACAGAATGCAATCAGCCCCAGCATTTT. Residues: CSGTECNQPQHF.

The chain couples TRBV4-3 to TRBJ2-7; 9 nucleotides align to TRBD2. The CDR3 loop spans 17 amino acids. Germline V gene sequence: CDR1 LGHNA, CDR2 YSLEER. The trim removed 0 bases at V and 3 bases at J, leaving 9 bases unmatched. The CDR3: CASSQDYSGSLNYEQYF. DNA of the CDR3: TGCGCCAGCAGCCAAGATTATAGCGGGAGCCTTAACTACGAGCAGTACTTC.

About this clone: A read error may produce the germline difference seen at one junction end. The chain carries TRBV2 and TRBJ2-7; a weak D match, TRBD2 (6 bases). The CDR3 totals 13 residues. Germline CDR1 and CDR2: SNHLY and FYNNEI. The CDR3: CASRVTSSHEQYF. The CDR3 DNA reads TGTGCCAGCAGGGTCACTAGCTCCCACGAGCAGTACTTC.

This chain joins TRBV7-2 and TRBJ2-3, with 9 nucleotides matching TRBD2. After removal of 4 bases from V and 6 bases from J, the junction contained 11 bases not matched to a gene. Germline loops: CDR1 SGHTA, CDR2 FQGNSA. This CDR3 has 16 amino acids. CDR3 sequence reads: CASSSLAGARGDTQYF. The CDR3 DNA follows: TGTGCCAGCAGCTCTTTAGCGGGGGCCCGGGGGGATACGCAGTATTTT.

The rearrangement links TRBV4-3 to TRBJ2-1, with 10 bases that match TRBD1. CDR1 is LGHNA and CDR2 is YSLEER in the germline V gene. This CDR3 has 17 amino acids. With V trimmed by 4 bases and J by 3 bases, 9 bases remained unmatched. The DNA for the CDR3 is TGCGCCAGCAGCCGGACCCCCGGGACAGGGGTCTACAATGAGCAGTTCTTC. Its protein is CASSRTPGTGVYNEQFF.

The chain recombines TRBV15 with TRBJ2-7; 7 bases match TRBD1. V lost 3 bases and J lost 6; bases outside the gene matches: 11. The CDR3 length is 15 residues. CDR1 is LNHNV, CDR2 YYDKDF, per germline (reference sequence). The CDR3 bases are TGTGCCACCAGCAGGACCCTGACAGGGTCGGGCGAGCAGTACTTC. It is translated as CATSRTLTGSGEQYF.

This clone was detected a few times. CDR3 residues: CASSARDRDYEQYF. CDR3 DNA: TGCGCCAGCAGCGCCCGGGACAGGGACTACGAGCAGTACTTC. The chain combines TRBV4-1 with TRBJ2-7; 9 nucleotides line up with TRBD1. This CDR3 contains 14 residues. J gave up 3 bases and V 5 bases, and 5 bases lay outside the gene matches. CDR1 and CDR2 from the germline V gene are MGHRA and YSYEKL.

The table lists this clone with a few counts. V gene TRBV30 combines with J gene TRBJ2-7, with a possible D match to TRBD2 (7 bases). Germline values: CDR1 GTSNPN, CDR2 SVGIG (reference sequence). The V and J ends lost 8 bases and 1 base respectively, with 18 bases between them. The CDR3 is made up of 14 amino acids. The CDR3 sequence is CAGGGSGRSYEQYF. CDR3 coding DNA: TGTGCCGGGGGGGGCTCCGGCAGATCCTACGAGCAGTACTTC. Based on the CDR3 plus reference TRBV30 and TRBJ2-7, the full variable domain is SQTIHQWPATLVQPVGSPLSLECTVEGTSNPNLYWYRQAAGRGLQLLFYSVGIGQISSEVPQNLSASRPQDRQFILSSKKLLLSDSGFYLCAGGGSGRSYEQYFGPGTRLTVT.

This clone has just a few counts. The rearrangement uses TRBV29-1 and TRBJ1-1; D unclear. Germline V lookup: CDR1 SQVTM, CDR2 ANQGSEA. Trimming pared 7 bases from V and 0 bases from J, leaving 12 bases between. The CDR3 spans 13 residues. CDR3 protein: CSGYRALNTEAFF. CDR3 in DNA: TGCAGCGGTTACAGAGCCTTGAACACTGAAGCTTTCTTT.

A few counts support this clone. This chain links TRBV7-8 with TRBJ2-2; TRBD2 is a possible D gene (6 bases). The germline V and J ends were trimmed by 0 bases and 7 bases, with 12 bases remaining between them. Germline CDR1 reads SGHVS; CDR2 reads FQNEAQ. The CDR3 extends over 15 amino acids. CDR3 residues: CASSLARQRVGELFF. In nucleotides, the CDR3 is TGTGCCAGCAGCTTAGCCCGACAGCGGGTCGGGGAGCTGTTTTTT.

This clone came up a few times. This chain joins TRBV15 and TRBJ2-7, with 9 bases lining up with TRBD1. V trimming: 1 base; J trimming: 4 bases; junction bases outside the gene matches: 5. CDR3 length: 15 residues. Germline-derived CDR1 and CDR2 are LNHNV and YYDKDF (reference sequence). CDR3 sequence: CATSRVLQGAYEQYF. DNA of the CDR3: TGTGCCACCAGCAGAGTGTTACAGGGGGCGTACGAGCAGTACTTC. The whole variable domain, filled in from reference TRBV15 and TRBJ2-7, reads DAMVIQNPRYQVTQFGKPVTLSCSQTLNHNVMYWYQQKSSQAPKLLFHYYDKDFNNEADTPDNFQSRRPNTSFCFLDIRSPGLGDTAMYLCATSRVLQGAYEQYFGPGTRLTVT.

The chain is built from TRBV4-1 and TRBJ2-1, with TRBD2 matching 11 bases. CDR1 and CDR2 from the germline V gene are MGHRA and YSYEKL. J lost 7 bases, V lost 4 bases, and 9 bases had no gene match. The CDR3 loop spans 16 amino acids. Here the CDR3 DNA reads TGCGCCAGCAGCCTTCCTCCCGGGACTAGCGGAAATGAGCAGTTCTTC. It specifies CASSLPPGTSGNEQFF.

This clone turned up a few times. The CDR3: CASSHSGNSNQPQHF. CDR3 nucleotides: TGTGCCAGCAGCCACTCAGGGAATAGCAATCAGCCCCAGCATTTT. The chain employs TRBV11-2 and TRBJ1-5, with D possibly being TRBD1 (5 bases). Germline loops: CDR1 SGHAT, CDR2 FQNNGV. This CDR3 comprises 15 residues. The germline V and J ends were trimmed by 5 bases and 0 bases, with 11 bases remaining between them.

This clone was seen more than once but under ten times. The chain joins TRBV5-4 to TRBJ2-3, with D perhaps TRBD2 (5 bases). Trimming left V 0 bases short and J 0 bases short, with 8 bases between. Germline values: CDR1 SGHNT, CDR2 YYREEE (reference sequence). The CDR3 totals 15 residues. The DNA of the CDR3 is TGTGCCAGCAGCTTGGCGGGAAGGAGCACAGATACGCAGTATTTT. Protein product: CASSLAGRSTDTQYF.

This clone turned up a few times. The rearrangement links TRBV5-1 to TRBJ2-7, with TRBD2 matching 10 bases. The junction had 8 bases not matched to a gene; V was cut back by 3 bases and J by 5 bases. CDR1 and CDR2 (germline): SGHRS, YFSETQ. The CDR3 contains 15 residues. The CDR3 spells CASSWKAGGDNEQYF. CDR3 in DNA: TGCGCCAGCAGCTGGAAAGCGGGAGGGGACAACGAGCAGTACTTC.

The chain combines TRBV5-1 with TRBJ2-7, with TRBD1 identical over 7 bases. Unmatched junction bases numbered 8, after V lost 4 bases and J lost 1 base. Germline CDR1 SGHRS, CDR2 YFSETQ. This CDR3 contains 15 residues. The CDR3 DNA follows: TGCGCCAGCAGCGACCGGGACAGAGGATCCTACGAGCAGTACTTC. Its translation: CASSDRDRGSYEQYF.